These 3 T cell receptor beta chains originate from one sample sequenced in a study of cytomegalovirus exposure and HLA in healthy donors. The PCR employed 60 Vbeta primers together with 13 Jbeta primers. The table came from immunoSEQ multiplex PCR; TCRdb's copy has only in-frame clones and leaves some out. The data contain around 150,000 clones, about 70% of them singletons. The sequenced material came from PBMCs. The source is a man between 18 and 29 years old in good health and CMV-seronegative.

The gene calls are TRBV18 and TRBJ2-2; 7 nucleotides align to TRBD2. V lost 0 bases, J lost 1 base, and 5 bases stayed unmatched. This CDR3 is built from 17 residues. Germline V lookup: CDR1 KGHSH, CDR2 LQKENI. CDR3: CASSPPFQRENTGELFF. The CDR3 DNA reads TGTGCCAGCTCACCACCCTTCCAGCGGGAGAACACCGGGGAGCTGTTTTTT. The full variable domain, rest sourced from reference TRBV18 and TRBJ2-2, is NAGVMQNPRHLVRRRGQEARLRCSPMKGHSHVYWYRQLPEEGLKFMVYLQKENIIDESGMPKERFSAEFPKEGPSILRIQQVVRGDSAAYFCASSPPFQRENTGELFFGEGSRLTVL.

The genes are TRBV2 and TRBJ1-4, with D maybe TRBD1 (5 bases). This CDR3 comprises 14 residues. From germline, CDR1 is SNHLY and CDR2 FYNNEI. Trimming shortened V by 4 bases and J by 4 bases, and 10 bases separated the two germline ends. For the CDR3, the DNA is TGTGCCAGCAGTGTGGGGCAGCTTAATGAAAAACTGTTTTTT. Encoded protein: CASSVGQLNEKLFF.

The chain has TRBV6-5 and TRBJ2-5; D remains unclear. With 6 bases removed from V and 2 bases from J, the gap between germline ends came to 13 bases. Per germline, CDR1 MNHEY and CDR2 SVGAGI. CDR3 size: 14 residues. The CDR3 spells CASSRSGPQETQYF. Here the CDR3 DNA reads TGTGCCAGCAGCCGGTCGGGTCCACAAGAGACCCAGTACTTC.